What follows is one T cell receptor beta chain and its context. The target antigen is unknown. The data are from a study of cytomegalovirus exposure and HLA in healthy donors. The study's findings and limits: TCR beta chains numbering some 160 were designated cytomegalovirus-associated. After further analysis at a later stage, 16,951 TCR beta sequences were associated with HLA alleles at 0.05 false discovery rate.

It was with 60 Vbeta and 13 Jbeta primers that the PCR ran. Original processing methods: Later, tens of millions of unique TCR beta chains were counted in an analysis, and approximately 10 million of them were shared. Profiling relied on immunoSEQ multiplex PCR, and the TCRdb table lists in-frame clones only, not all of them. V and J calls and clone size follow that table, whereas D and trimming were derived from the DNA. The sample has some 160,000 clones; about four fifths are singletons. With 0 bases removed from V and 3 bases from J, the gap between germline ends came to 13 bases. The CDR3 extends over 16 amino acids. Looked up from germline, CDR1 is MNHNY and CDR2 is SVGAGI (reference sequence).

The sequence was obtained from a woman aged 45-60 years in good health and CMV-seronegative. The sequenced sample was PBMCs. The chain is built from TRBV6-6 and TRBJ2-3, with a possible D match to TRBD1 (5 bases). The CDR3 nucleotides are TGTGCCAGCAGTTACTCTGGGGTGGGGCAGACAGATACGCAGTATTTT. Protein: CASSYSGVGQTDTQYF.